This record concerns one T cell receptor (beta chain) sequence. The antigen remains unidentified. V lost 5 bases, J lost 2 bases, and 9 bases lay in between. Looked up from germline, CDR1 is KGHSH and CDR2 is LQKENI. The CDR3 has 13 residues. This record comes from a study of blood T cells in healthy people across ages. For the second PCR, which ran for about 7 to 11 cycles, a sample-barcoded 5' primer and a J-beta primer mix were used. Each single sample gave us at least 3 million CDR3-containing paired-end reads. MiXCR was run by TCRdb on the 5' RACE reads, yielding one entry per CDR3 protein. The sample has some 1.5 million distinct CDR3 sequences; approximately 30% are singletons. Findings of the study overall: Higher diversity, along with more naive CD4+ cells, distinguished long-lived donors from aged donors.

This TCR derives from a woman in her 30s in good health. The sequenced sample was blood. The chain combines TRBV18 with TRBJ2-5; D is ambiguous. CDR3 coding DNA: TGTGCCAGCTCAAGACTGGAACAAGAGACCCAGTACTTC. It is translated as CASSRLEQETQYF.